These 30 T cell receptor beta chains were sequenced from one sample in a study of blood T cells in healthy people across ages. Through a sample-barcoded 5' primer and a J-beta primer mix, a second PCR was run for about 6 to 11 cycles. Via MiXCR, TCRdb re-called the 5' RACE reads, giving one row per CDR3 protein. The sample has 1.5 million to 2 million distinct CDR3 sequences, about 30% seen once. The sequencing sample was made of blood. All receptors derive from a woman between 25 and 40 years old in good health.

CDR3 nucleotides: TGCAGTGCTAGAGAGTGGGTTGAGGCAGGGATTAATTCACCCCTCCACTTT. It is translated as CSAREWVEAGINSPLHF. V gene TRBV20-1 combines with J gene TRBJ1-6; a weak D match, TRBD1 (5 bases). Germline CDR1 is DFQATT and CDR2 is SNEGSKA (reference sequence). The V and J ends lost 0 bases and 6 bases respectively, with 18 bases between them. The CDR3 consists of 17 residues.

A few counts support this clonotype. V and J are TRBV20-1 and TRBJ1-5; D gene unclear. Germline CDR1 and CDR2: DFQATT and SNEGSKA (reference sequence). V lost 0 bases, J lost 1 base, and 4 bases lay in between. This CDR3 comprises 13 residues. The CDR3 DNA follows: TGCAGTGCTAGAGACACCAGCAATCAGCCCCAGCATTTT. Its protein product is CSARDTSNQPQHF.

This chain joins TRBV7-9 and TRBJ2-5; TRBD2 is a possible D gene (6 bases). The CDR3 has 16 amino acids. Germline V gene data show CDR1 as SEHNR and CDR2 as FQNEAQ (reference sequence). Trimming removed 4 bases at V and 5 bases at J, with 20 bases between. CDR3 in amino acids: CASSYGAGSTRETQYF. In DNA, the CDR3 is TGTGCCAGCAGCTATGGAGCGGGCTCCACGAGGGAGACCCAGTACTTC.

The chain links TRBV4-1 to TRBJ2-3; TRBD2 matches 7 bases. The CDR3 spans 18 residues. Germline CDR1 reads MGHRA; CDR2 reads YSYEKL. V lost 0 bases, J lost 8 bases, and 17 bases stayed unmatched. CDR3 region: CASSQDRRGGPGFSTQYF. The DNA of the CDR3 is TGCGCCAGCAGCCAAGATAGGCGCGGGGGACCCGGTTTTAGTACGCAGTATTTT.

J is TRBJ2-3 and V is TRBV29-1; maybe TRBD2 (6 bases). V dropped 2 bases and J dropped 1 base, with 10 bases sitting between them. CDR3 length: 14 residues. The germline V gene has CDR1 SQVTM and CDR2 ANQGSEA. The CDR3 DNA reads TGCAGCGTTGAATCGGGGGATGGCACAGATACGCAGTATTTT. It specifies CSVESGDGTDTQYF.

This clonotype was found a few times. This chain connects TRBV7-2 to TRBJ1-2; D gene unclear. This CDR3 contains 16 residues. Germline CDR1 is SGHTA and CDR2 is FQGNSA. V lost 1 base and J 7 bases, leaving 19 bases between the germline ends. This CDR3 reads CASSLVDRQVISGYTF. The CDR3 DNA reads as TGTGCCAGCAGCTTAGTAGATCGGCAGGTTATTAGTGGCTACACCTTC.

DNA for the CDR3: TGCAGTACTCCTGGGACTAGTTCCTACGAGCAGTACTTC. Amino acids: CSTPGTSSYEQYF. The chain uses TRBV20-1 and TRBJ2-7, with TRBD2 identical over 8 bases. This CDR3 spans 13 amino acids. The trim removed 8 bases at V and 1 base at J, leaving 7 bases unmatched. Germline CDR1 DFQATT, CDR2 SNEGSKA (reference sequence).

A few counts support this clonotype. The chain recombines TRBV3-1 with TRBJ1-5; D gene ambiguous. The CDR3 runs 17 residues. Germline assignment: CDR1 LGHDT and CDR2 YNNKEL (reference sequence). The V and J ends lost 1 base and 4 bases respectively, with 17 bases between them. The CDR3 protein is CASSQGWEGLRNQPQHF. The CDR3 coding sequence is TGTGCCAGCAGCCAAGGATGGGAAGGACTACGAAATCAGCCCCAGCATTTT.

The chain employs TRBV4-1 and TRBJ1-2, with D possibly matching TRBD1 (5 bases). The CDR3 is made up of 15 amino acids. The germline V and J ends were trimmed by 1 base and 0 bases, with 9 bases remaining between them. Per germline, CDR1 MGHRA and CDR2 YSYEKL. CDR3 in DNA: TGCGCCAGCAGCCAAGTCACAGGAGCTAACTATGGCTACACCTTC. This gives the protein CASSQVTGANYGYTF.

This clonotype was counted at least ten times. This chain uses TRBV18 with TRBJ2-1; 8 bases match TRBD1. Trimming cost V 6 bases and J 3 bases; bases outside gene matches: 4. This CDR3 spans 14 amino acids. The germline V gene has CDR1 KGHSH and CDR2 LQKENI. The CDR3 reads CASSPDRVYNEQFF. The CDR3 bases are TGTGCCAGCTCGCCGGACAGGGTCTACAATGAGCAGTTCTTC. Looking up the rest from reference TRBV18 and TRBJ2-1 gives the full variable domain: NAGVMQNPRHLVRRRGQEARLRCSPMKGHSHVYWYRQLPEEGLKFMVYLQKENIIDESGMPKERFSAEFPKEGPSILRIQQVVRGDSAAYFCASSPDRVYNEQFFGPGTRLTVL.

The chain recombines TRBV27 with TRBJ2-3, with D hard to call. The CDR3 length is 17 residues. V lost 1 base to trimming and J lost 1 base, with 15 bases between them. Germline V gene sequence: CDR1 MNHEY, CDR2 SMNVEV (reference sequence). The CDR3 loop reads CASSLYTSGRGTDTQYF. DNA for the CDR3: TGTGCCAGCAGTTTATACACCTCGGGCAGAGGCACAGATACGCAGTATTTT.

This clonotype was picked up a small number of times. The chain joins TRBV10-3 to TRBJ2-5; 13 positions match TRBD2. Losses at the gene ends were 5 bases for V and 2 bases for J; bases not matched to a gene: 8. Germline CDR1 is ENHRY and CDR2 is SYGVKD. The CDR3 spans 17 residues. CDR3 in amino acids: CAISYQTSGGSQETQYF. Written as DNA, the CDR3 is TGTGCCATCAGTTACCAGACTAGCGGGGGGTCACAAGAGACCCAGTACTTC.

This clonotype came up many times. The genes are TRBV7-9 and TRBJ2-7; TRBD1 aligns across 9 bases. V was clipped by 8 bases and J by 2 bases; unmatched bases: 4. There are 13 residues in the CDR3. Germline V gene sequence: CDR1 SEHNR, CDR2 FQNEAQ (reference sequence). The CDR3 nucleotides read TGTGCCAGCGTGGGACAGGGTACCTACGAGCAGTACTTC. It is translated as CASVGQGTYEQYF.

V usage is TRBV28 and J usage is TRBJ2-3, with TRBD1 as a possible D gene (6 bases). The V gene lost 5 bases and the J gene lost 4 bases, with 16 bases spanning the gap. Germline V gene data show CDR1 as MDHEN and CDR2 as SYDVKM. The CDR3 totals 15 residues. CDR3 nucleotide sequence: TGTGCCAGCAGTCCACGGACAGCCAACGCAGATACGCAGTATTTT. Its translation: CASSPRTANADTQYF.

In its sample, this clonotype was seen a few times. The chain joins TRBV12-5 to TRBJ2-3; D ambiguous. This CDR3 is built from 13 residues. V was cut by 1 base and J by 0 bases, with 2 bases left in between. Germline V lookup: CDR1 LGHNT, CDR2 FRNRAP. The CDR3 bases are TGTGCTAGTGGTTTGGACAGCACAGATACGCAGTATTTT. Amino acids: CASGLDSTDTQYF.

This clonotype was observed at least ten times. Mismatch with germline at one junction end may stem from a read error. The V call is TRBV4-1, the J call TRBJ2-5; D is possibly TRBD1 (6 bases). The CDR3 spans 13 residues. Per germline, CDR1 MGHRA and CDR2 YSYEKL. CDR3 loop: CASSQQGRETQYF. Here the CDR3 DNA reads TGTGCCAGCAGCCAACAGGGCCGGGAGACCCAGTACTTC.

In this sample, this clonotype turned up many times. DNA of the CDR3: TGTGCCAGCAGTTTATCTGGCTACACCTTC. It yields the protein CASSLSGYTF. The rearrangement uses TRBV12-3 or TRBV12-4 and TRBJ1-2; D call uncertain. The V gene lost 2 bases and the J gene lost 7 bases, with 2 bases spanning the gap. CDR3 length: 10 residues.

This clonotype was seen ten or more times. This chain links TRBV2 with TRBJ2-3; 13 bases are a match to TRBD2. J was trimmed by 4 bases and V by 5 bases; bases with no gene match: 3. Germline-derived CDR1 and CDR2 are SNHLY and FYNNEI. The CDR3 loop spans 15 amino acids. The CDR3 loop is CASSPTSGGADTQYF. The CDR3 nucleotides read TGTGCCAGCAGTCCCACTAGCGGGGGGGCAGATACGCAGTATTTT.

V and J are TRBV6-2 or TRBV6-3 and TRBJ2-5; D is unresolved. The V and J ends lost 4 bases and 5 bases respectively, with 11 bases between them. This CDR3 spans 13 amino acids. From germline, CDR1 is MNHEY and CDR2 SVGEGT. CDR3 protein: CASSWAHLETQYF. The CDR3 bases are TGTGCCAGCAGTTGGGCGCACCTGGAGACCCAGTACTTC.

V and J are TRBV6-1 and TRBJ2-6, with no clear D. This CDR3 region has 15 residues. Germline V gives CDR1 MNHNS, CDR2 SASEGT. Trimming took off 2 bases at V and 0 bases at J, with 5 bases between the two ends. The CDR3 DNA follows: TGTGCCAGCAGTGAACGCCGCTCTGGGGCCAACGTCCTGACTTTC. Amino acid sequence: CASSERRSGANVLTF.

J is TRBJ1-3 and V is TRBV7-2; TRBD1 matches at 7 bases. This CDR3 spans 18 amino acids. Losses at the gene ends were 2 bases for V and 0 bases for J; bases not matched to a gene: 10. CDR1 and CDR2 from the germline V gene are SGHTA and FQGNSA. The CDR3: CASSLKGAGASSGNTIYF. The CDR3 nucleotides are TGTGCCAGCAGCTTAAAGGGGGCAGGTGCCTCCTCTGGAAACACCATATATTTT.

On this clonotype itself: At one end, the junction sequence differs from germline, possibly due to a read error. The CDR3 region has the DNA TGTGCCAGCGGCTTAGTTTTCGATACGCAGTATTTT. It encodes CASGLVFDTQYF. This rearrangement joins TRBV7-2 to TRBJ2-3, with no clear D. This CDR3 is 12 amino acids long. Germline loops: CDR1 SGHTA, CDR2 FQGNSA.

V gene TRBV28 combines with J gene TRBJ2-1, with 14 positions matching TRBD2. J was trimmed by 9 bases and V by 7 bases; bases with no gene match: 8. CDR1 MDHEN and CDR2 SYDVKM come from the germline V gene. This CDR3 spans 15 amino acids. CDR3 nucleotides: TGTGCCAGCACAGCCGGGACTAGCGGGAGTGGTGAGCAGTTCTTC. Its translation is CASTAGTSGSGEQFF.

The chain combines TRBV28 with TRBJ1-4; perhaps TRBD1 as D (6 bases). V dropped 7 bases and J dropped 0 bases, with 6 bases sitting between them. Germline CDR1 and CDR2: MDHEN and SYDVKM. The CDR3 is 13 residues long. The CDR3 reads CASKGATNEKLFF. The CDR3 nucleotides are TGTGCCAGCAAGGGGGCAACTAATGAAAAACTGTTTTTT. Together with reference TRBV28 and TRBJ1-4, the CDR3 gives the full variable domain: DVKVTQSSRYLVKRTGEKVFLECVQDMDHENMFWYRQDPGLGLRLIYFSYDVKMKEKGDIPEGYSVSREKKERFSLILESASTNQTSMYLCASKGATNEKLFFGSGTQLSVL.

This clonotype was counted between two and nine times. The V and J genes are TRBV29-1 and TRBJ1-2; a weak D match, TRBD1 (5 bases). Trimming removed 3 bases at V and 12 bases at J, with 23 bases between. Germline CDR1 is SQVTM and CDR2 is ANQGSEA. This CDR3 contains 14 residues. The CDR3 region is CSVDHGLGRGGHTF. The CDR3 coding sequence is TGCAGCGTTGACCATGGGCTGGGAAGGGGAGGCCACACCTTC.

This clonotype occurred a few times. The chain links TRBV6-6 to TRBJ1-2, with TRBD1 identical over 7 bases. Germline CDR1 MNHNY, CDR2 SVGAGI (reference sequence). The junction had 12 bases not matched to a gene; V was cut back by 2 bases and J by 12 bases. CDR3 length: 14 amino acids. The CDR3 DNA sequence: TGTGCCAGCAGTTACACGACAGGGAAGTTGGAGCACACCTTC. The encoded protein is CASSYTTGKLEHTF.

In this sample, this clonotype turned up many times. The chain employs TRBV10-2 and TRBJ2-7; no firm D call. The CDR3 consists of 14 residues. Trimming left V 7 bases short and J 2 bases short, with 15 bases between. Germline CDR1 reads WSHSY; CDR2 reads SAAADI. The CDR3, as DNA: TGCGCCAGCAAAGCTCGAACCGGACCCTACGAGCAGTACTTC. It translates to CASKARTGPYEQYF.

The J gene is TRBJ2-7, the V gene TRBV29-1; 8 bases align to TRBD1. After removal of 1 base from V and 3 bases from J, the junction contained 5 bases not matched to a gene. Looked up from germline, CDR1 is SQVTM and CDR2 is ANQGSEA. The CDR3 loop spans 14 amino acids. For the CDR3, the DNA is TGCAGCGTTGAAGGCGTTGGACAGGGCTACGAGCAGTACTTC. It specifies CSVEGVGQGYEQYF.

This clonotype came up a few times. CDR3: CASGRLAGARETQYF. CDR3 bases: TGTGCTAGTGGTCGGCTAGCGGGAGCTAGGGAGACCCAGTACTTC. V and J are TRBV12-5 and TRBJ2-5, with 10 positions matching TRBD2. The V gene end was trimmed by 5 bases and the J gene end by 5 bases; junction bases not matched to a gene: 8. Germline CDR1 reads LGHNT; CDR2 reads FRNRAP. The CDR3 spans 15 residues.

This clonotype was observed many times. The genes are TRBV5-1 and TRBJ2-1; 8 nucleotides line up with TRBD1. V shed 5 bases and J 1 base; nucleotides not matched to a gene: 2. Germline V CDR1 and CDR2: SGHRS, YFSETQ. This CDR3 has 14 residues. CDR3 in amino acids: CASRDRESYNEQFF. The DNA of the CDR3 is TGCGCCAGCAGGGACAGGGAATCCTACAATGAGCAGTTCTTC.